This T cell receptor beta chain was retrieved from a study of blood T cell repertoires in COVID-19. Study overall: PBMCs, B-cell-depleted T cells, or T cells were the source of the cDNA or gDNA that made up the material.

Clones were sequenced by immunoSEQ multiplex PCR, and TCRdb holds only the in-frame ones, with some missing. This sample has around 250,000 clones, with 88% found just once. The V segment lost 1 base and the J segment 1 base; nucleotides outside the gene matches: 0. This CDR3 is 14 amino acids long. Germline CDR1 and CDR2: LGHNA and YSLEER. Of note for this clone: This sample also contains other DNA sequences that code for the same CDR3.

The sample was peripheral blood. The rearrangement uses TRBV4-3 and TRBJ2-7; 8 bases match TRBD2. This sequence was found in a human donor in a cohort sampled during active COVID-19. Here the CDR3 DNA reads TGCGCCAGCAGCCAAGCGGGAGGGTCCTACGAGCAGTACTTC. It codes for CASSQAGGSYEQYF.